The sequence of this TCR beta chain was determined in a study of blood T cell repertoires in COVID-19. Study summary: Spain, Italy and the United States supplied samples that represented acute and convalescent COVID-19. PBMCs, B-cell-depleted T cells, or T cells provided the cDNA or gDNA that made up the material.

This CDR3 contains 15 residues. Germline CDR1 reads SGHVS; CDR2 reads FNYEAQ. V lost 2 bases, J lost 4 bases, and 14 bases lay in between. Per the study methods: Estimates of nucleated cell counts were drawn from the amplification of reference gene primers. The repertoire was sequenced with immunoSEQ multiplex PCR; TCRdb's copy has only in-frame clones and lacks some. V, J and clone size are those of that table, while D and trimming were read from the DNA. The sample contains roughly 330,000 clones, 65% to 85% of which appear only once. This clone was counted between two and nine times. The V call is TRBV7-6, the J call TRBJ1-1, with D possibly matching TRBD1 (6 bases). The specimen sequenced was peripheral blood. This sequence originates from a woman in her 50s with acute or convalescent COVID-19. The CDR3 loop reads CASSLWPGEGTEAFF. The CDR3 nucleotides are TGTGCCAGCAGCTTATGGCCAGGGGAGGGCACTGAAGCTTTCTTT.